The 3 T cell receptor beta chains listed next were all sequenced from one sample in a study of human T cells and chemical hapten exposure (dated by TCRdb to the early 2020s). The time point label on this specimen signifies: pre-sensitization, week 0. The sample's treatment or condition label, in plain terms: therapeutic diphenylcyclopropenone sensitization with weekly scalp DPC. Total RNA was extracted from unfractionated whole blood that had been collected in Tempus Blood RNA tubes. The library was built by means of RACE. TCRdb lists the instrument as NextSeq 500. The public reads were quality trimmed at Q25 with fastp and then assembled into clones with MiXCR by TCRdb, keeping productive beta chains. Each CDR3 protein gets just one entry, which takes the most common genes and DNA from the rows behind it. Within this sample are 56,000 or so distinct CDR3 sequences, with roughly a tenth of them counted one time only. 9.5% to 10% of the sample comes from the top ten.

Specimen: whole blood, collected in connection with sensitization to the hapten diphenylcyclopropenone (DPC). These receptors were taken from a woman in her twenties or thirties with alopecia areata. Some clones in this sample may be carry-over from other donors' samples.

The rearrangement joins TRBV4-3 to TRBJ2-6; either TRBD1 or TRBD2 may fit D (5 bases each). V dropped 0 bases and J dropped 4 bases, with 10 bases sitting between them. The CDR3 runs 16 residues. Germline V gives CDR1 LGHNA, CDR2 YSLEER. CDR3 in amino acids: CASSQDLGVGANVLTF. The CDR3 DNA follows: TGCGCCAGCAGCCAAGATCTGGGGGTCGGGGCCAACGTCCTGACTTTC.

The rearrangement joins TRBV2 to TRBJ2-7, with TRBD1 matching over 7 bases. There are 15 residues in the CDR3. Germline trimming cut 7 bases from V and 10 bases from J; bases unmatched to any gene: 19. Germline V gives CDR1 SNHLY, CDR2 FYNNEI. The CDR3 sequence: CASMGQYDLSRFQYF. The CDR3 DNA is TGTGCCAGCATGGGACAGTACGACTTAAGCCGGTTTCAGTACTTC. Full variable domain (missing parts from reference TRBV2 and TRBJ2-7): EPEVTQTPSHQVTQMGQEVILRCVPISNHLYFYWYRQILGQKVEFLVSFYNNEISEKSEIFDDQFSVERPDGSNFTLKIRSTKLEDSAMYFCASMGQYDLSRFQYFGPGTRLTVT.

This clonotype was seen at least ten times. V is TRBV6-6 and J is TRBJ2-1; the D call may be TRBD1 or TRBD2 (6 bases each). The V end was cut by 3 bases, the J end by 0 bases, with 9 bases between. The CDR3 runs to 15 residues. Germline CDR1 reads MNHNY; CDR2 reads SVGAGI (reference sequence). CDR3 amino acids: CASSYGGPSYNEQFF. CDR3 DNA: TGTGCCAGCAGTTATGGGGGGCCCTCCTACAATGAGCAGTTCTTC.